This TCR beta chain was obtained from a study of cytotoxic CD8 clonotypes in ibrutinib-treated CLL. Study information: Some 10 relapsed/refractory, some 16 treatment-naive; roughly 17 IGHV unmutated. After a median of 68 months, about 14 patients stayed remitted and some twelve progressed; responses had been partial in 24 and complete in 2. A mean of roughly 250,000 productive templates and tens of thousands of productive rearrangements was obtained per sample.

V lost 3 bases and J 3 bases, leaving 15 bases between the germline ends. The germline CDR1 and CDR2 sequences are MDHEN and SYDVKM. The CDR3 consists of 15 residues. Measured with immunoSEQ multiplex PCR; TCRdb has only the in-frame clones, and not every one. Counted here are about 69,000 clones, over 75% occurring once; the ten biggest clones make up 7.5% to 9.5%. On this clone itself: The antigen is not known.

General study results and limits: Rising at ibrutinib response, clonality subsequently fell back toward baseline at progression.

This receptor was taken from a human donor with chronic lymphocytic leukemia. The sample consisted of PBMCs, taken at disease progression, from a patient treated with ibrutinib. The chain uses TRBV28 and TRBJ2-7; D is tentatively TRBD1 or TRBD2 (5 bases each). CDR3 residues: CASSFPPTGRYEQYF. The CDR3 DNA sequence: TGTGCCAGCAGTTTCCCACCTACGGGACGCTACGAGCAGTACTTC.